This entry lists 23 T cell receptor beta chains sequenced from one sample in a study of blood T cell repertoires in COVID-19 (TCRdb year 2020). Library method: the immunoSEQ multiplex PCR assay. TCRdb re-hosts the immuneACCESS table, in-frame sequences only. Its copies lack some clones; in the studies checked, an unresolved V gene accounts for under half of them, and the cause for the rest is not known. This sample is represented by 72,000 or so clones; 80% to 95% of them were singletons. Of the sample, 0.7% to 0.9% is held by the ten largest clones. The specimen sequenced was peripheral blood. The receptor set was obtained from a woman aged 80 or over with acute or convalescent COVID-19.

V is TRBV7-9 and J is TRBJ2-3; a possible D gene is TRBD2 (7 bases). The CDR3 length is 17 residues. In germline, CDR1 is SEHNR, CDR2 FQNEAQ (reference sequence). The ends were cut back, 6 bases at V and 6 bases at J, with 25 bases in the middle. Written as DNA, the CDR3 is TGTGCCAGCAGTCCCGCGACGGGACCGGCGGGGGCTGATACGCAGTATTTT. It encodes CASSPATGPAGADTQYF.

CDR3 coding DNA: TGTGCCAGCAGCGTGCGGACAGGGGGGTATCGGGAGACCCAGTACTTC. Its translation is CASSVRTGGYRETQYF. The V call is TRBV3-1 (or the pseudogene TRBV3-2), the J call TRBJ2-5, with 10 bases fitting TRBD1. From germline, CDR1 is LGHDT and CDR2 YNNKEL (reference sequence). Trimming removed 5 bases from V and 5 bases from J; junction bases left unmatched: 11. This CDR3 region has 16 residues.

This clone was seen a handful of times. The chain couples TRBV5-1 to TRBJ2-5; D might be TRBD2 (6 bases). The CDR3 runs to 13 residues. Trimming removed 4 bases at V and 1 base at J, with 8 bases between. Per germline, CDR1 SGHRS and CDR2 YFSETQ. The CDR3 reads CASSGRGQETQYF. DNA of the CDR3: TGCGCCAGCAGCGGGCGGGGCCAAGAGACCCAGTACTTC.

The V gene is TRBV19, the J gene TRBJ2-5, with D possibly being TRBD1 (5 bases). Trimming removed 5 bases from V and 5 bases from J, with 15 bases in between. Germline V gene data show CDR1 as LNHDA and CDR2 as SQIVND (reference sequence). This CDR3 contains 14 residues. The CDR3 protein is CASSHVQGWETQYF. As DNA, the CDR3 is TGTGCCAGTAGTCATGTGCAGGGATGGGAGACCCAGTACTTC. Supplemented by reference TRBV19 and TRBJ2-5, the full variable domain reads DGGITQSPKYLFRKEGQNVTLSCEQNLNHDAMYWYRQDPGQGLRLIYYSQIVNDFQKGDIAEGYSVSREKKESFPLTVTSAQKNPTAFYLCASSHVQGWETQYFGPGTRLLVL.

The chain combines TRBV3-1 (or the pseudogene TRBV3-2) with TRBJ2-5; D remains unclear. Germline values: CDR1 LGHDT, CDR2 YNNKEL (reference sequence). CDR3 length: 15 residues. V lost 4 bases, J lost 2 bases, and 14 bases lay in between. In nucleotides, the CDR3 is TGTGCCAGCAGCCCCCGGGTGGAATTACAAGAGACCCAGTACTTC. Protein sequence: CASSPRVELQETQYF.

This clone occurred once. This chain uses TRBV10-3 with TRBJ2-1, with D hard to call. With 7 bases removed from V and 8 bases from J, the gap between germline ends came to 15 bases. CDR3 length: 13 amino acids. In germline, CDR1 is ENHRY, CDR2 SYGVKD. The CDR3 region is CAITWAPSDEQFF. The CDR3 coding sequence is TGTGCCATCACCTGGGCCCCTTCGGATGAGCAGTTCTTC.

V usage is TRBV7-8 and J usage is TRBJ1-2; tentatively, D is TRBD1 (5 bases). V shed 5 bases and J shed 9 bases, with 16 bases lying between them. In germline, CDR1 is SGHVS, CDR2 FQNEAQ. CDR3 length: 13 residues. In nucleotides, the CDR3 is TGTGCCAGCAGCGTCAATCCCAGGGCAAGCTACACCTTC. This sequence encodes CASSVNPRASYTF.

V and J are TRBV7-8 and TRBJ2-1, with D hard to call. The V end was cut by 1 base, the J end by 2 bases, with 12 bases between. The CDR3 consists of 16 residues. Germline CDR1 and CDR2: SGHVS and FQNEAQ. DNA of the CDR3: TGTGCCAGCAGCTTAGAGCCACCCCTCGCCTACAATGAGCAGTTCTTC. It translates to CASSLEPPLAYNEQFF. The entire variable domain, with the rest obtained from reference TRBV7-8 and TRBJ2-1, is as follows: GAGVSQSPRYKVAKRGQDVALRCDPISGHVSLFWYQQALGQGPEFLTYFQNEAQLDKSGLPSDRFFAERPEGSVSTLKIQRTQQEDSAVYLCASSLEPPLAYNEQFFGPGTRLTVL.

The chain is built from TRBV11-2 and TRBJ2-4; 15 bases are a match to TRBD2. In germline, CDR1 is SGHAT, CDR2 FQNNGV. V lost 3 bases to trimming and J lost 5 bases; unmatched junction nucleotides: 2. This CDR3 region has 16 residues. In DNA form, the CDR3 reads TGTGCCAGCAGCTTCGGACTAGCGGGAGGGCAAAACATTCAGTACTTC. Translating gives CASSFGLAGGQNIQYF.

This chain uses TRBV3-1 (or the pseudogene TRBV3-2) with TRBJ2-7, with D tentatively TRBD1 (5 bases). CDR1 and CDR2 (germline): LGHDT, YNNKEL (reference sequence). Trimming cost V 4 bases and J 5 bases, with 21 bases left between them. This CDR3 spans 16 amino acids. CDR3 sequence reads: CASSRRSVGRVDEQYF. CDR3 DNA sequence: TGTGCCAGCAGCCGAAGATCCGTGGGGCGCGTAGACGAGCAGTACTTC.

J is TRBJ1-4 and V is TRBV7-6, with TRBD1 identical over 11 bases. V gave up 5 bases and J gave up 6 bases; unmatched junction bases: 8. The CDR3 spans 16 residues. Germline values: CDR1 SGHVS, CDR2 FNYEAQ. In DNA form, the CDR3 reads TGTGCCAGCAGCGCGGGGGACAGGGGGACTTATGAAAAACTGTTTTTT. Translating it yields CASSAGDRGTYEKLFF.

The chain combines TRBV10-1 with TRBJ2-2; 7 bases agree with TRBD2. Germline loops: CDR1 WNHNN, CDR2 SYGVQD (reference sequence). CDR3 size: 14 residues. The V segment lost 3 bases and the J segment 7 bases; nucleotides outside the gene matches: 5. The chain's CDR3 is CASSEYRGVGELFF. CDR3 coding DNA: TGCGCCAGCAGTGAATATCGGGGGGTCGGGGAGCTGTTTTTT.

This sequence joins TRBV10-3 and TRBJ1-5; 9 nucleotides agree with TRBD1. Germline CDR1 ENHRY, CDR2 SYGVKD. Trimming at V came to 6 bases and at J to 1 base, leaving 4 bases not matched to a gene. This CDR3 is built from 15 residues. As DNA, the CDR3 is TGTGCCATCAGCTCGGACAGGGGAAGCAATCAGCCCCAGCATTTT. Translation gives CAISSDRGSNQPQHF.

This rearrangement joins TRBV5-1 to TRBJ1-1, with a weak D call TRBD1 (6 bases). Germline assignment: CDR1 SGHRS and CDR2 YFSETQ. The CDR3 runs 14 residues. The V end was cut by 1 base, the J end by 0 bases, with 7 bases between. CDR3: CASSLTGMNTEAFF. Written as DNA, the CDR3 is TGCGCCAGCAGCTTGACAGGGATGAACACTGAAGCTTTCTTT. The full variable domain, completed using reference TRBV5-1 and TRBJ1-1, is KAGVTQTPRYLIKTRGQQVTLSCSPISGHRSVSWYQQTPGQGLQFLFEYFSETQRNKGNFPGRFSGRQFSNSRSEMNVSTLELGDSALYLCASSLTGMNTEAFFGQGTRLTVV.

The CDR3 protein is CASTPVGTSGTNEQFF. CDR3 bases: TGTGCCAGCACTCCAGTAGGGACTAGCGGGACCAATGAGCAGTTCTTC. This sequence joins TRBV7-9 and TRBJ2-1; TRBD2 agrees at 13 bases. The CDR3 sequence is 16 residues long. Germline V lookup: CDR1 SEHNR, CDR2 FQNEAQ (reference sequence). The V segment lost 7 bases and the J segment 6 bases; nucleotides outside the gene matches: 9. Combining the CDR3 with reference TRBV7-9 and TRBJ2-1 gives the whole variable domain DTGVSQNPRHKITKRGQNVTFRCDPISEHNRLYWYRQTLGQGPEFLTYFQNEAQLEKSRLLSDRFSAERPKGSFSTLEIQRTEQGDSAMYLCASTPVGTSGTNEQFFGPGTRLTVL.

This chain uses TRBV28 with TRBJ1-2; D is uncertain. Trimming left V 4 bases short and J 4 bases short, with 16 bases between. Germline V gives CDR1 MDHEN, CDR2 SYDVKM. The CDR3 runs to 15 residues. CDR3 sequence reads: CASSSTRGTLYGYTF. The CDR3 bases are TGTGCCAGCAGTTCCACCCGGGGAACACTCTATGGCTACACCTTC.

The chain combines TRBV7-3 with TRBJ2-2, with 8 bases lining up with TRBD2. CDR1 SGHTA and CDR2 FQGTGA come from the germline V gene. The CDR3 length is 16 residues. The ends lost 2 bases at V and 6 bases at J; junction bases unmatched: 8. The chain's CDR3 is CASSLGSGAAAGELFF. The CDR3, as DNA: TGTGCCAGCAGCTTAGGTAGCGGGGCCGCCGCCGGGGAGCTGTTTTTT.

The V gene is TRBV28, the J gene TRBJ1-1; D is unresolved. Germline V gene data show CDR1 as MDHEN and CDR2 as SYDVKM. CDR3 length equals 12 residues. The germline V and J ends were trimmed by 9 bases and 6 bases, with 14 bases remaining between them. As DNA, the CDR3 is TGTGCCAGTACGGAAGGTAGCGCTGAAGCTTTCTTT. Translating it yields CASTEGSAEAFF.

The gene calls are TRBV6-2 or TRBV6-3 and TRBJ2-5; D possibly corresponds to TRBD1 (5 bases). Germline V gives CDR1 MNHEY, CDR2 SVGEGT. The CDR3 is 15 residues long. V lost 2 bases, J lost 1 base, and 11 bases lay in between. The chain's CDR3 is CASSYGQTVQETQYF. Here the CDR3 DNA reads TGTGCCAGCAGTTACGGTCAGACAGTCCAAGAGACCCAGTACTTC.

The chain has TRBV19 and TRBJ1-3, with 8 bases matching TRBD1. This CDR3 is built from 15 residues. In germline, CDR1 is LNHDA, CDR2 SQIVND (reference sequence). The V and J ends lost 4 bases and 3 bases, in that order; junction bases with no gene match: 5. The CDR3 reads CASSTDRDRGNTIYF. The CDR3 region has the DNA TGTGCCAGTAGTACGGACAGGGACCGTGGAAACACCATATATTTT. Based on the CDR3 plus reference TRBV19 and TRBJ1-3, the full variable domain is DGGITQSPKYLFRKEGQNVTLSCEQNLNHDAMYWYRQDPGQGLRLIYYSQIVNDFQKGDIAEGYSVSREKKESFPLTVTSAQKNPTAFYLCASSTDRDRGNTIYFGEGSWLTVV.

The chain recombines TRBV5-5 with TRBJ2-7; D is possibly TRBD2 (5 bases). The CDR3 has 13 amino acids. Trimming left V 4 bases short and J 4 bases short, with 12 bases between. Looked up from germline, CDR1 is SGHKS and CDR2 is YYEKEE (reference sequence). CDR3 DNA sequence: TGTGCCAGCAGCCGCGGGCAAGTTTACGAGCAGTACTTC. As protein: CASSRGQVYEQYF.

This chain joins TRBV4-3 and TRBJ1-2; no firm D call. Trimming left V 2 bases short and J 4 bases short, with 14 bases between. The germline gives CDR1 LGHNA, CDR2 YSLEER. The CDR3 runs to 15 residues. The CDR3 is CASSQTAGKSYGYTF. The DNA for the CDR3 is TGCGCCAGCAGCCAAACGGCGGGAAAGTCCTATGGCTACACCTTC.

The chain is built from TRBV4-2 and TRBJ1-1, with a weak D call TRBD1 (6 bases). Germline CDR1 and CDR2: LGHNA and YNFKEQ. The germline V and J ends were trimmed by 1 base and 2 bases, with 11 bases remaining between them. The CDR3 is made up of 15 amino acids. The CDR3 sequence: CASSQGSGQNTEAFF. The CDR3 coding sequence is TGTGCCAGCAGCCAAGGATCGGGACAAAACACTGAAGCTTTCTTT.